This TCR beta chain is from a study of PD-L1 blockade in urothelial cancer. As for the study in general: Atezolizumab 1,200 mg was given intravenously every 3 weeks, starting 2014. Blood analysis occurred 3 weeks (second dose) and 6 weeks after treatment start.

Time point described: peripheral blood 6 weeks after treatment start. Each patient supplied 1 to 8 pretreatment and on-treatment samples. Each PCR contained spiked-in synthetic TCR analog templates. TCRdb's copy holds only in-frame clones and misses some; the assay was immunoSEQ multiplex PCR. The sample consists of about 110,000 clones, around 93% of them appearing once. The CDR3 contains 16 residues. With 4 bases clipped from V and 9 bases from J, the junction kept 10 bases outside the gene matches. Germline CDR1 and CDR2: SGHAT and FQNNGV. This TCR derives from a man in his sixties with urothelial cancer. V usage is TRBV11-2 and J usage is TRBJ2-1; 12 positions agree with TRBD2. The material sequenced was PBMCs, taken around atezolizumab (anti-PD-L1) treatment. The DNA for the CDR3 is TGTGCCAGCAGCTCGAATGGGCTAGCGGGGGGGTCTGAGCAGTTCTTC. Protein product: CASSSNGLAGGSEQFF. Full variable domain (remainder filled in from reference TRBV11-2 and TRBJ2-1): EAGVAQSPRYKIIEKRQSVAFWCNPISGHATLYWYQQILGQGPKLLIQFQNNGVVDDSQLPKDRFSAERLKGVDSTLKIQPAKLEDSAVYLCASSSNGLAGGSEQFFGPGTRLTVL.